Each of the 20 T cell receptor beta chains below was sequenced from the same sample in a study of brain T cells in children with intractable seizures. As to time point: blood from clinic visit 5 months post-surgery; TSC patient then seizure free. Produced via immunoSEQ multiplex PCR; TCRdb's table is partial and in-frame only. The table includes hundreds of thousands of clones, about 93% detected once. Material: peripheral blood, obtained 4 to 6 months after surgery. The receptors were gathered from a boy less than two years old with tuberous sclerosis and intractable seizures.

J is TRBJ2-3 and V is TRBV7-2; D gene ambiguous. Germline V gives CDR1 SGHTA, CDR2 FQGNSA. With 1 base removed from V and 1 base from J, the gap between germline ends came to 12 bases. This CDR3 is 16 amino acids long. The CDR3 DNA reads TGTGCCAGCAGCTTAGGGCATACTATTCGCACAGATACGCAGTATTTT. Translated, it gives CASSLGHTIRTDTQYF.

J is TRBJ1-1 and V is TRBV7-9; the D gene is possibly TRBD1 (5 bases). The germline gives CDR1 SEHNR, CDR2 FQNEAQ (reference sequence). The CDR3 totals 14 residues. V lost 7 bases, J lost 4 bases, and 16 bases lay in between. The CDR3 coding sequence is TGTGCCAGCAACCTAAACAGGTCTGGCACTGAAGCTTTCTTT. Its translation is CASNLNRSGTEAFF.

The rearrangement joins TRBV7-3 to TRBJ2-3; unclear D gene. Looked up from germline, CDR1 is SGHTA and CDR2 is FQGTGA. This CDR3 is built from 14 residues. Trimming took off 4 bases at V and 2 bases at J, with 10 bases between the two ends. The CDR3 protein is CASSSTEYTDTQYF. DNA of the CDR3: TGTGCCAGCAGCTCCACAGAATACACAGATACGCAGTATTTT. Full variable domain (remainder filled in from reference TRBV7-3 and TRBJ2-3): GAGVSQTPSNKVTEKGKYVELRCDPISGHTALYWYRQSLGQGPEFLIYFQGTGAADDSGLPNDRFFAVRPEGSVSTLKIQRTERGDSAVYLCASSSTEYTDTQYFGPGTRLTVL.

This chain uses TRBV7-2 with TRBJ1-2; a weak D match, TRBD1 (5 bases). The germline gives CDR1 SGHTA, CDR2 FQGNSA. CDR3 size: 14 residues. V was pared by 5 bases and J by 3 bases, with 13 bases between. The CDR3 DNA is TGTGCCAGCAGCCTAACCGGGACGGACTATGGCTACACCTTC. It encodes CASSLTGTDYGYTF.

V gene TRBV19 combines with J gene TRBJ1-2, with 8 bases aligning to TRBD1. Germline-derived CDR1 and CDR2 are LNHDA and SQIVND (reference sequence). V gave up 6 bases and J gave up 3 bases; unmatched junction bases: 15. The CDR3 is made up of 17 amino acids. The CDR3 nucleotides read TGTGCCAGTAGCCACCCGGGGCAGGGGGCGGTTGACTATGGCTACACCTTC. It yields the protein CASSHPGQGAVDYGYTF. Filled out from reference TRBV19 and TRBJ1-2, the complete variable domain reads DGGITQSPKYLFRKEGQNVTLSCEQNLNHDAMYWYRQDPGQGLRLIYYSQIVNDFQKGDIAEGYSVSREKKESFPLTVTSAQKNPTAFYLCASSHPGQGAVDYGYTFGSGTRLTVV.

This chain links TRBV11-2 with TRBJ2-5, with 11 bases lining up with TRBD2. This CDR3 has 19 residues. Trimming cost V 3 bases and J 4 bases; bases outside gene matches: 16. The germline V gene encodes CDR1 SGHAT and CDR2 FQNNGV. The CDR3: CASSFSWFGSGRARETQYF. Written as DNA, the CDR3 is TGTGCCAGCAGCTTTTCGTGGTTTGGTAGCGGGAGGGCCAGAGAGACCCAGTACTTC. The entire variable domain, with the rest obtained from reference TRBV11-2 and TRBJ2-5, is as follows: EAGVAQSPRYKIIEKRQSVAFWCNPISGHATLYWYQQILGQGPKLLIQFQNNGVVDDSQLPKDRFSAERLKGVDSTLKIQPAKLEDSAVYLCASSFSWFGSGRARETQYFGPGTRLLVL.

V is TRBV2 and J is TRBJ2-7; D is ambiguous. V was pared by 5 bases and J by 4 bases, with 15 bases between. Germline CDR1 SNHLY, CDR2 FYNNEI. The CDR3 is 14 residues long. CDR3 sequence (DNA): TGTGCCAGCAGTATATATCGGACCCTGTACGAGCAGTACTTC. Translating it yields CASSIYRTLYEQYF.

This chain uses TRBV3-1 (or the pseudogene TRBV3-2) with TRBJ1-6; D unclear. Trimming cost V 4 bases and J 10 bases, with 17 bases left between them. The CDR3 is 15 residues long. The germline gives CDR1 LGHDT, CDR2 YNNKEL (reference sequence). CDR3 sequence: CASSPEGRAQSPLHF. The CDR3 bases are TGTGCCAGCAGCCCCGAGGGTAGGGCGCAGTCACCCCTCCACTTT.

The gene calls are TRBV6-5 and TRBJ2-7; D could derive from TRBD1 or TRBD2 (6 bases each). Germline values: CDR1 MNHEY, CDR2 SVGAGI. Trimming cost V 4 bases and J 6 bases, with 13 bases left between them. The CDR3 covers 13 residues. This CDR3 is CASSLPGAGEQYF. CDR3 bases: TGTGCCAGCAGTTTACCGGGGGCGGGCGAGCAGTACTTC.

A word on this clone: Other DNA sequences from this sample encode an identical CDR3 as well. This chain links TRBV25-1 with TRBJ2-7; D gene ambiguous. CDR1 and CDR2 from the germline V gene are MGHDK and SYGVNS. The CDR3 is 16 amino acids. V was cut by 0 bases and J by 0 bases, with 12 bases left in between. CDR3 bases: TGTGCCAGCAGTGAATATCACCCCCTGGCCTCCTACGAGCAGTACTTC. Protein product: CASSEYHPLASYEQYF.

The V and J genes are TRBV30 and TRBJ2-2; TRBD2 agrees at 8 bases. V gave up 1 base and J gave up 6 bases; unmatched junction bases: 4. This CDR3 region has 14 residues. Germline lookup yields CDR1 GTSNPN and CDR2 SVGIG (reference sequence). The CDR3 here is CAWSDGGAAGELFF. For the CDR3, the DNA is TGTGCCTGGAGTGACGGGGGGGCCGCCGGGGAGCTGTTTTTT.

The rearrangement joins TRBV5-6 to TRBJ2-1, with D possibly matching TRBD2 (5 bases). Germline assignment: CDR1 SGHDT and CDR2 YYEEEE. The CDR3 has 13 amino acids. V was pared by 0 bases and J by 6 bases, with 7 bases between. The CDR3 DNA is TGTGCCAGCAGCTTGGGGACTGGCAATGAGCAGTTCTTC. It translates to CASSLGTGNEQFF. Full variable domain (missing parts from reference TRBV5-6 and TRBJ2-1): DAGVTQSPTHLIKTRGQQVTLRCSPKSGHDTVSWYQQALGQGPQFIFQYYEEEERQRGNFPDRFSGHQFPNYSSELNVNALLLGDSALYLCASSLGTGNEQFFGPGTRLTVL.

The rearrangement joins TRBV24-1 to TRBJ2-7; D might be TRBD2 (5 bases). The CDR3 extends over 13 amino acids. Germline CDR1 reads KGHDR; CDR2 reads SFDVKD. V dropped 8 bases and J dropped 1 base, with 11 bases sitting between them. The CDR3 reads CATNERLSYEQYF. In DNA, the CDR3 is TGTGCCACCAACGAGCGGCTGTCCTACGAGCAGTACTTC.

Details on this clone: The identical CDR3 is also encoded by other nucleotide sequences in the sample. Written as DNA, the CDR3 is TGTGCCAGCAGTTACGGGCAGCTTTATGGCTACACCTTC. Its protein product is CASSYGQLYGYTF. This chain connects TRBV6-5 to TRBJ1-2; D unresolved. The germline V and J ends were trimmed by 2 bases and 5 bases, with 9 bases remaining between them. The germline CDR1 and CDR2 sequences are MNHEY and SVGAGI. The CDR3 runs 13 residues.

The chain employs TRBV5-1 and TRBJ2-3; 9 bases line up with TRBD2. V lost 0 bases, J lost 4 bases, and 3 bases stayed unmatched. CDR1 is SGHRS and CDR2 is YFSETQ in the germline V gene. The CDR3 is 15 residues long. The CDR3 protein is CASSLEGLASDTQYF. The CDR3, as DNA: TGCGCCAGCAGCTTGGAGGGACTAGCTTCAGATACGCAGTATTTT. The whole variable domain, remainder taken from reference TRBV5-1 and TRBJ2-3, is KAGVTQTPRYLIKTRGQQVTLSCSPISGHRSVSWYQQTPGQGLQFLFEYFSETQRNKGNFPGRFSGRQFSNSRSEMNVSTLELGDSALYLCASSLEGLASDTQYFGPGTRLTVL.

The chain joins TRBV12-3 or TRBV12-4 to TRBJ2-1, with D perhaps matching TRBD1 or TRBD2 (5 bases each). V was pared by 6 bases and J by 5 bases, with 11 bases between. The CDR3 extends over 13 amino acids. DNA for the CDR3: TGTGCCAGCAGCCTGGGGGTTAACAATGAGCAGTTCTTC. Its protein product is CASSLGVNNEQFF.

Remarks on this clone: An end of the junction differs from the germline gene, which may be a read error. The gene calls are TRBV25-1 and TRBJ2-1; tentative D call: TRBD2 (6 bases). The germline V gene has CDR1 MGHDK and CDR2 SYGVNS. The CDR3 is made up of 15 amino acids. CDR3 bases: TGTGCCAGCAGTGAGACCGGGACTTCCTTCAATGAGCAGTTCTTC. It encodes CASSETGTSFNEQFF. The variable domain in full, completed from reference TRBV25-1 and TRBJ2-1, reads EADIYQTPRYLVIGTGKKITLECSQTMGHDKMYWYQQDPGMELHLIHYSYGVNSTEKGDLSSESTVSRIRTEHFPLTLESARPSHTSQYLCASSETGTSFNEQFFGPGTRLTVL.

The V and J genes are TRBV2 and TRBJ2-4; 11 bases match TRBD1. There are 14 residues in the CDR3. The germline CDR1 and CDR2 sequences are SNHLY and FYNNEI. Trimming cost V 10 bases and J 2 bases; bases outside gene matches: 4. CDR3 nucleotides: TGTGCCACCCGGACAGGGGGCCCCAAAAACATTCAGTACTTC. Amino acid sequence: CATRTGGPKNIQYF. Based on the CDR3 plus reference TRBV2 and TRBJ2-4, the full variable domain is EPEVTQTPSHQVTQMGQEVILRCVPISNHLYFYWYRQILGQKVEFLVSFYNNEISEKSEIFDDQFSVERPDGSNFTLKIRSTKLEDSAMYFCATRTGGPKNIQYFGAGTRLSVL.

The sample holds a few counts of this clone. This sequence joins TRBV2 and TRBJ1-1; no firm D call. The ends were cut back, 4 bases at V and 1 base at J, with 10 bases in the middle. CDR1 SNHLY and CDR2 FYNNEI come from the germline V gene. CDR3 size: 14 residues. CDR3 sequence: CASSVRRENTEAFF. CDR3 in DNA: TGTGCCAGCAGTGTTAGACGGGAGAACACTGAAGCTTTCTTT.

CDR3 coding DNA: TGTGCCAGCAGCACAGACAGAGAGAACACTGAAGCTTTCTTT. This codes for CASSTDRENTEAFF. The chain employs TRBV7-8 and TRBJ1-1, with a possible D match to TRBD1 (5 bases). Germline V gives CDR1 SGHVS, CDR2 FQNEAQ. V lost 5 bases and J 1 base, leaving 11 bases between the germline ends. The CDR3 totals 14 residues.